One sample yielded the 28 T cell receptor beta chains listed below, sequenced in a study of low-dose radiotherapy and immunotherapy resistance in tumors. Gene-specific TRAV and TRBV primers were used for first-strand cDNA, covering alpha and beta chains. TCRs underwent 20 PCR cycles of amplification with a constant-region primer and V-primer adapter. TCRdb used MiXCR to reprocess the reads, holding one entry per CDR3 protein. Here the sample spans about 80,000 distinct CDR3 sequences, around a sixth being singletons. Time point noted: after trial treatment. Treatment indicated: LDRT plus nivolumab, ipilimumab, low-dose cyclophosphamide and aspirin (RACIN trial). The material sequenced was PBMCs, taken after low-dose radiotherapy plus immunotherapy. Receptors originate from a male donor with prostate cancer.

This clonotype was detected once. The chain carries TRBV12-3 or TRBV12-4 and TRBJ2-1; TRBD2 matches at 9 bases. The CDR3 extends over 16 amino acids. The V gene end was trimmed by 4 bases and the J gene end by 8 bases; junction bases not matched to a gene: 12. The CDR3 is CASSSPLAGVVYEQFF. In nucleotides, the CDR3 is TGTGCCAGCAGTTCCCCCTTAGCGGGAGTGGTATATGAGCAGTTCTTC.

Note on this clonotype: A read error is the likely source, as a far larger clone sits one nucleotide away. This chain links TRBV2 with TRBJ2-5; no firm D call. The germline gives CDR1 SNHLY, CDR2 FYNNEI. Trimming stripped 5 bases from V and 14 bases from J, with 18 bases between. The CDR3 is 12 residues long. Here the CDR3 DNA reads TGTGCCAGCAGTTGGTCAGCCTACGAGCATTACTTC. The encoded protein is CASSWSAYEHYF.

Worth noting for this clonotype: This probably arose from a read error, given a far larger clone one base away. The chain uses TRBV7-2 and TRBJ2-7, with TRBD2 identical over 8 bases. Germline-derived CDR1 and CDR2 are SGHTA and FQGNSA. The ends lost 1 base at V and 7 bases at J; junction bases unmatched: 9. The CDR3 is made up of 15 amino acids. The CDR3 is CASSLEAGEYNEQYF. The CDR3 DNA sequence: TGTGCCAGCAGCTTAGAAGCGGGGGAGTACAATGAGCAGTACTTC. The variable domain in full, with the rest retrieved from reference TRBV7-2 and TRBJ2-7, is GAGVSQSPSNKVTEKGKDVELRCDPISGHTALYWYRQSLGQGLEFLIYFQGNSAPDKSGLPSDRFSAERTGGSVSTLTIQRTQQEDSAVYLCASSLEAGEYNEQYFGPGTRLTVT.

J is TRBJ1-1 and V is TRBV5-1; a possible D gene is TRBD1 (6 bases). Looked up from germline, CDR1 is SGHRS and CDR2 is YFSETQ. Trimming stripped 0 bases from V and 6 bases from J, with 12 bases between. The CDR3 extends over 14 amino acids. CDR3 residues: CASSLAGANAEAFF. The CDR3 coding sequence is TGCGCCAGCAGCTTGGCGGGGGCTAACGCTGAAGCTTTCTTT.

This clonotype has only a few counts. The genes are TRBV6-8 and TRBJ2-3; 9 nucleotides match TRBD2. The CDR3 has 15 amino acids. The ends lost 2 bases at V and 1 base at J; junction bases unmatched: 1. Germline CDR1 MNHGY, CDR2 SAAAGT. CDR3: CASSYGGRGTDTQYF. CDR3 DNA sequence: TGTGCCAGCAGTTACGGCGGGAGGGGCACAGATACGCAGTATTTT.

As regards this clonotype: A far larger clone is one nucleotide away, so this likely arose from a read error. This chain links TRBV28 with TRBJ2-1; D uncertain. Trimming removed 11 bases at V and 10 bases at J, with 24 bases between. Germline assignment: CDR1 MDHEN and CDR2 SYDVKM. The CDR3 is 14 residues long. CDR3 sequence: CAGRWHTLPSEQFF. The CDR3 DNA is TGTGCCGGCCGATGGCATACCCTTCCATCCGAGCAGTTCTTC.

Ten or more counts support this clonotype. The rearrangement uses TRBV2 and TRBJ2-4; unclear D gene. Per the germline V gene, CDR1 is SNHLY and CDR2 is FYNNEI. Trimming took off 5 bases at V and 7 bases at J, with 9 bases between the two ends. The CDR3 loop spans 12 amino acids. The CDR3 region has the DNA TGTGCCAGCAGTAGCGAGACGAACATTCAGTACTTC. Its protein product is CASSSETNIQYF.

For this clonotype: A far larger clone is only one base removed, so a read error is likely. This chain connects TRBV5-3 to TRBJ2-1; 13 bases are shared with TRBD2. TRBV5-3 is assigned to the ORF class and has an uncertain function. CDR3 length: 16 residues. CDR3 DNA sequence: TGTGTCAGCAGCATCGGACTAGCGGGAGCCGGTGGTGAGCAGTTCTTC. Its protein is CVSSIGLAGAGGEQFF.

The sample holds many counts of this clonotype. This CDR3 is CASSFDFVTNYGYTF. The CDR3 bases are TGTGCCAGCAGTTTCGATTTCGTGACCAACTATGGCTACACCTTC. The rearrangement joins TRBV28 to TRBJ1-2; no definite D call. Germline CDR1 MDHEN, CDR2 SYDVKM. V lost 3 bases, J lost 2 bases, and 13 bases lay in between. The CDR3 contains 15 residues.

This clonotype has ten or more counts. J is TRBJ2-2 and V is TRBV6-2 or TRBV6-3; the D call may be TRBD1 or TRBD2 (5 bases each). The CDR3 sequence is 12 residues long. The V and J ends lost 4 bases and 5 bases respectively, with 5 bases between them. Germline assignment: CDR1 MNHEY and CDR2 SVGEGT. The CDR3 nucleotides are TGTGCCAGCAGTTGGGGGACCGGGGAGCTGTTTTTT. Amino acids: CASSWGTGELFF.

This clonotype was seen a single time. The chain couples TRBV5-6 to TRBJ2-5, with 12 bases identical to TRBD2. CDR1 and CDR2 (germline): SGHDT, YYEEEE. CDR3 length equals 16 residues. The ends lost 3 bases at V and 6 bases at J; junction bases unmatched: 9. The CDR3 region has the DNA TGTGCCAGCAGCTCGTGGACTAGCGGGGAGGAAAAGACCCAGTACTTC. Its protein is CASSSWTSGEEKTQYF.

This clonotype came up many times. This rearrangement joins TRBV20-1 to TRBJ1-4; D is possibly TRBD1 (6 bases). Per the germline V gene, CDR1 is DFQATT and CDR2 is SNEGSKA (reference sequence). V dropped 0 bases and J dropped 7 bases, with 12 bases sitting between them. The length of the CDR3 is 14 residues. The CDR3: CSARDSGAGEKLFF. DNA for the CDR3: TGCAGTGCTAGAGATTCAGGGGCGGGTGAAAAACTGTTTTTT.

This clonotype was found many times. This sequence joins TRBV28 and TRBJ1-1, with no clear D. This CDR3 region has 14 residues. The ends were cut back, 7 bases at V and 2 bases at J, with 14 bases in the middle. Looked up from germline, CDR1 is MDHEN and CDR2 is SYDVKM. The CDR3 protein is CASNLQRVNTEAFF. CDR3 sequence (DNA): TGTGCCAGCAACCTTCAACGGGTAAACACTGAAGCTTTCTTT. Based on the CDR3 plus reference TRBV28 and TRBJ1-1, the full variable domain is DVKVTQSSRYLVKRTGEKVFLECVQDMDHENMFWYRQDPGLGLRLIYFSYDVKMKEKGDIPEGYSVSREKKERFSLILESASTNQTSMYLCASNLQRVNTEAFFGQGTRLTVV.

The sample holds a few counts of this clonotype. The genes are TRBV3-1 and TRBJ2-1, with D perhaps matching TRBD2 (5 bases). The length of the CDR3 is 12 residues. V lost 8 bases and J lost 10, with 15 bases in between. CDR1 is LGHDT, CDR2 YNNKEL, per germline (reference sequence). The CDR3 protein is CASSEGTGEQFF. The CDR3 nucleotides are TGTGCCAGCTCCGAGGGTACGGGGGAGCAGTTCTTC.

This clonotype was detected ten times or more. This rearrangement joins TRBV4-2 to TRBJ2-7; 7 bases agree with TRBD2. The trim removed 4 bases at V and 2 bases at J, leaving 5 bases unmatched. Germline-derived CDR1 and CDR2 are LGHNA and YNFKEQ. The CDR3 extends over 14 amino acids. CDR3 in amino acids: CASSPWGGAYEQYF. The CDR3 DNA follows: TGTGCCAGCAGCCCCTGGGGAGGGGCCTACGAGCAGTACTTC.

Points on this clonotype: With only one base between it and a far larger clone, this is likely a read error. V gene TRBV5-5 combines with J gene TRBJ2-1; 8 bases are a match to TRBD2. V lost 1 base to trimming and J lost 13 bases; unmatched junction nucleotides: 13. This CDR3 is 15 amino acids long. The germline V gene has CDR1 SGHKS and CDR2 YYEKEE (reference sequence). In DNA form, the CDR3 reads TGTGCCAGCAGCTTGATCGCGGGAGGACGTGAGACCCAGTTCTTC. Amino acid sequence: CASSLIAGGRETQFF. Combining the CDR3 with reference TRBV5-5 and TRBJ2-1 gives the whole variable domain DAGVTQSPTHLIKTRGQQVTLRCSPISGHKSVSWYQQVLGQGPQFIFQYYEKEERGRGNFPDRFSARQFPNYSSELNVNALLLGDSALYLCASSLIAGGRETQFFGPGTRLTVL.

In DNA, the CDR3 is TGTGCCAGCAGTTATTTCGTTACGCCAGATACGCAGTATTTT. Protein sequence: CASSYFVTPDTQYF. The chain recombines TRBV27 with TRBJ2-3; no clear D gene. Germline lookup yields CDR1 MNHEY and CDR2 SMNVEV (reference sequence). This CDR3 comprises 14 residues. V gave up 4 bases and J gave up 4 bases, with 12 bases separating them.

This clonotype was counted many times. The chain combines TRBV7-2 with TRBJ2-5, with D perhaps matching TRBD1 (5 bases). CDR1 is SGHTA and CDR2 is FQGNSA in the germline V gene. V was cut by 2 bases and J by 4 bases, with 14 bases left in between. The CDR3 spans 15 residues. The CDR3 DNA reads as TGTGCCAGCAGCTTATTTACAAGGGGTGTAGAGACCCAGTACTTC. This encodes CASSLFTRGVETQYF.

Ten or more counts support this clonotype. The chain carries TRBV20-1 and TRBJ2-7; 8 nucleotides line up with TRBD2. The germline gives CDR1 DFQATT, CDR2 SNEGSKA (reference sequence). CDR3 length: 16 amino acids. With 6 bases clipped from V and 0 bases from J, the junction kept 13 bases outside the gene matches. In DNA form, the CDR3 reads TGCAGTGCCCTCCCAGGACTAGCTTCGAGCTCCTACGAGCAGTACTTC. Residues: CSALPGLASSSYEQYF.

The chain combines TRBV5-1 with TRBJ2-5, with 8 bases that match TRBD1. The V and J ends lost 4 bases and 2 bases, in that order; junction bases with no gene match: 4. Germline CDR1 SGHRS, CDR2 YFSETQ. The CDR3 is 14 residues long. In DNA form, the CDR3 reads TGCGCCAGCAGCATCGGACAGGGACAAGAGACCCAGTACTTC. Translation: CASSIGQGQETQYF.

This clonotype was seen ten or more times. The gene calls are TRBV28 and TRBJ1-3, with D unresolved. V lost 6 bases and J lost 0, with 12 bases in between. The CDR3 extends over 15 amino acids. From germline, CDR1 is MDHEN and CDR2 SYDVKM. This CDR3 is CASSPGSISGNTIYF. CDR3 nucleotide sequence: TGTGCCAGCAGCCCCGGTTCTATCTCTGGAAACACCATATATTTT.

This clonotype was picked up many times. The V and J genes are TRBV7-2 and TRBJ2-1; no definite D call. Germline V gene sequence: CDR1 SGHTA, CDR2 FQGNSA. Trimming left V 1 base short and J 7 bases short, with 8 bases between. There are 13 residues in the CDR3. CDR3 bases: TGTGCCAGCAGCTTAGACCTCAGGAATGAGCAGTTCTTC. Protein: CASSLDLRNEQFF.

This clonotype was seen more than once but under ten times. This likely reflects a read error, since a far larger clone is one base away. The CDR3 sequence: CASSLGTGQNEQYF. In nucleotides, the CDR3 is TGCGCCAGCAGCTTGGGTACCGGACAGAATGAGCAGTACTTC. V and J are TRBV5-1 and TRBJ2-4, with D maybe TRBD1 (6 bases). The CDR3 has 14 residues. V lost 0 bases, J lost 13 bases, and 17 bases lay in between. Germline V gene sequence: CDR1 SGHRS, CDR2 YFSETQ.

This clonotype occurred many times. The genes are TRBV27 and TRBJ2-1; 12 nucleotides agree with TRBD2. This CDR3 region has 15 residues. Germline lookup yields CDR1 MNHEY and CDR2 SMNVEV (reference sequence). J gave up 9 bases and V 5 bases, and 8 bases lay outside the gene matches. In DNA form, the CDR3 reads TGTGCCAGCAGTCCGCGACTAGCGGGAGAGACTGAGCAGTTCTTC. It yields the protein CASSPRLAGETEQFF.

This clonotype was detected many times. This chain connects TRBV12-3 or TRBV12-4 to TRBJ2-3, with D uncertain. V gave up 3 bases and J gave up 6 bases, with 4 bases separating them. There are 11 residues in the CDR3. CDR3 sequence reads: CASSFKDTQYF. DNA for the CDR3: TGTGCCAGCAGTTTTAAGGATACGCAGTATTTT.

This clonotype was detected ten times or more. The CDR3 loop reads CSASDTSGSGEQYF. The CDR3 coding sequence is TGCAGTGCTAGCGACACTAGCGGGAGTGGCGAGCAGTACTTC. J is TRBJ2-7 and V is TRBV20-1; 11 nucleotides match TRBD2. This CDR3 has 14 residues. Trimming at V came to 3 bases and at J to 6 bases, leaving 7 bases not matched to a gene. Germline CDR1 and CDR2: DFQATT and SNEGSKA (reference sequence).

In its sample, this clonotype was seen many times. This sequence joins TRBV20-1 and TRBJ2-4; D is perhaps TRBD2 (5 bases). V was cut by 3 bases and J by 1 base, with 10 bases left in between. There are 14 residues in the CDR3. CDR1 and CDR2 (germline): DFQATT, SNEGSKA (reference sequence). CDR3 amino acids: CSASVTGAKNIQYF. CDR3 nucleotide sequence: TGCAGTGCTAGCGTTACGGGGGCCAAAAACATTCAGTACTTC.

Of note for this clonotype: This likely came from a read error, as a far larger clone is one base away. The V and J genes are TRBV29-1 and TRBJ2-1; D gene ambiguous. The germline V and J ends were trimmed by 0 bases and 10 bases, with 10 bases remaining between them. CDR3 size: 12 residues. Germline V gene data show CDR1 as SQVTM and CDR2 as ANQGSEA. CDR3 region: CSVEENVSEQFF. CDR3 bases: TGCAGCGTTGAAGAAAATGTGAGCGAGCAGTTCTTC.